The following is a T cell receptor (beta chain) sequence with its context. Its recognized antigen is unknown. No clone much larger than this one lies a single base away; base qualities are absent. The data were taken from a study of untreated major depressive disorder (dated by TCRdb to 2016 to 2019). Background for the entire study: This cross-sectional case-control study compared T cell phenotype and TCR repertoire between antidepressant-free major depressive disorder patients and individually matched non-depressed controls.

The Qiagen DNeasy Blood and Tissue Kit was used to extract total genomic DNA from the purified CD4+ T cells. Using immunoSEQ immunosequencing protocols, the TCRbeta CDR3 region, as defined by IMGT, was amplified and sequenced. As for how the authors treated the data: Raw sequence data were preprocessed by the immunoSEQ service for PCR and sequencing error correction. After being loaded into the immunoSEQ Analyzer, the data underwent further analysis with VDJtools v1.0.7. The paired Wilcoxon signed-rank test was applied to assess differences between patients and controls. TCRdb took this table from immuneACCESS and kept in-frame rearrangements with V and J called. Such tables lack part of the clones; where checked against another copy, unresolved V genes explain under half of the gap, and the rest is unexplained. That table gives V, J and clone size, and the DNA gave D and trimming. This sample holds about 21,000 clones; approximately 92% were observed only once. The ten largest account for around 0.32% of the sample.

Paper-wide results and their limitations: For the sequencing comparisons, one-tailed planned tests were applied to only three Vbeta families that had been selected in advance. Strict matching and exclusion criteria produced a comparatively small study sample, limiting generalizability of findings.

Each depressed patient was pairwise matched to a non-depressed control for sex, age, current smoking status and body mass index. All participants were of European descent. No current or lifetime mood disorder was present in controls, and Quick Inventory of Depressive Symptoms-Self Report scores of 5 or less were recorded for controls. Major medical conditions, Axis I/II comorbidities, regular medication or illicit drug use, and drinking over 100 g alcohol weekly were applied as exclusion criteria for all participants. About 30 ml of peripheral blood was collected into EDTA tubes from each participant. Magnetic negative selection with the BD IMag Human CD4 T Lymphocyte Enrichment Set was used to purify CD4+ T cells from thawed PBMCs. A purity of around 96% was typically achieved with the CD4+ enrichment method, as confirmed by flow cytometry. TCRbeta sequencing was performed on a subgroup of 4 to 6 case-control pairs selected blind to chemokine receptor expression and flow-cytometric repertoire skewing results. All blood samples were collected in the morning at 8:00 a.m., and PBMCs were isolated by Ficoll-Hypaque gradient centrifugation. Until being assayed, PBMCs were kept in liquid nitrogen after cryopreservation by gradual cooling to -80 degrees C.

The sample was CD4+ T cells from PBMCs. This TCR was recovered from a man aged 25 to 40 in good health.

This receptor has the CDR3 CSVAGLAMKTQYF. The DNA reads TGCAGCGTTGCAGGACTAGCGATGAAGACCCAGTACTTC. The chain employs TRBV29-1 and TRBJ2-5, with 9 bases aligning to TRBD2. Trimmed from V: 4 bases; trimmed from J: 6 bases; junction bases lacking a gene match: 6. For CDR1 and CDR2, the germline V gene lists SQVTM and ANQGSEA. Counted from cysteine to phenylalanine, this CDR3 has 13 amino acids. Kept here is only the CDR3 DNA, which spans 39 bases and is read in frame from base 1. Full variable domain (CDR3 extended with the reference TRBV29-1 and TRBJ2-5 proteins): SAVISQKPSRDICQRGTSLTIQCQVDSQVTMMFWYRQQPGQSLTLIATANQGSEATYESGFVIDKFPISRPNLTFSTLTVSNMSPEDSSIYLCSVAGLAMKTQYFGPGTRLLVL.